The 32 T cell receptor beta chains presented below share a single source sample, sequenced in a study of T cells in Graves' hyperthyroidism and ophthalmopathy. The source material, RNA transcripts, was used to amplify TCR beta CDR3 regions. An initial round of RT-PCR targeting the TCR CDR3 relied on the HTBI primer set. TCRdb re-called the multiplex PCR reads with MiXCR, one entry per CDR3 protein. The table has 250,000 to 300,000 distinct CDR3 sequences, less than 20% seen once. The sequenced sample was blood. Source of these receptors: a man over 45 with Graves' ophthalmopathy.

The V call is TRBV20-1, the J call TRBJ1-4; D might be TRBD1 (6 bases). Germline CDR1 DFQATT, CDR2 SNEGSKA (reference sequence). Trimming took 6 bases from V and 7 from J, leaving 18 bases between them. CDR3 length: 14 residues. The CDR3 DNA reads as TGCAGTGCCCCAACAGGGTTTAGGGGTGAAAAACTGTTTTTT. This sequence encodes CSAPTGFRGEKLFF.

This clonotype was observed a handful of times. V and J are TRBV19 and TRBJ1-1; D not resolved. CDR1 and CDR2 from the germline V gene are LNHDA and SQIVND (reference sequence). The CDR3 extends over 12 amino acids. With 10 bases removed from V and 4 bases from J, the gap between germline ends came to 13 bases. The CDR3 sequence: CATSWEGTEAFF. CDR3 bases: TGTGCCACCTCTTGGGAAGGCACTGAAGCTTTCTTT.

The chain links TRBV6-1 to TRBJ1-1, with D possibly TRBD1 on 5 matching bases. The CDR3 loop spans 10 amino acids. The ends were cut back, 10 bases at V and 8 bases at J, with 11 bases in the middle. Germline assignment: CDR1 MNHNS and CDR2 SASEGT. CDR3 in amino acids: CATGQFEAFF. CDR3 nucleotide sequence: TGTGCCACTGGACAATTCGAAGCTTTCTTT.

The chain couples TRBV20-1 to TRBJ1-1; the D is unclear. Germline V gene data show CDR1 as DFQATT and CDR2 as SNEGSKA (reference sequence). The CDR3 spans 12 residues. The V end lost 6 bases, the J end lost 9 bases, and 17 bases lay between the germline ends. CDR3 DNA: TGCAGTGCCCTACGGACTGCACGTCAAGCTTTCTTT. Its protein is CSALRTARQAFF.

This clonotype has ten or more counts. CDR3 residues: CASSLLTRGAITLETQYF. Here the CDR3 DNA reads TGTGCCAGCAGCCTACTCACCCGGGGGGCTATTACCCTGGAGACCCAGTACTTC. The V gene is TRBV6-2 or TRBV6-3, the J gene TRBJ2-5; the D gene is possibly TRBD2 (7 bases). The CDR3 covers 18 residues. Germline lookup yields CDR1 MNHEY and CDR2 SVGEGT. The V end lost 6 bases, the J end lost 5 bases, and 28 bases lay between the germline ends.

The chain employs TRBV20-1 and TRBJ1-4; possible D gene TRBD1, 5 bases. Per the germline V gene, CDR1 is DFQATT and CDR2 is SNEGSKA (reference sequence). The V end was cut by 3 bases, the J end by 8 bases, with 13 bases between. The CDR3 sequence is 13 residues long. The CDR3 spells CSARFQGGEKLFF. In DNA form, the CDR3 reads TGCAGTGCTAGGTTCCAGGGTGGGGAAAAACTGTTTTTT.

This clonotype was detected many times. J is TRBJ1-1 and V is TRBV27; no definite D call. CDR1 and CDR2 (germline): MNHEY, SMNVEV (reference sequence). CDR3 length equals 14 residues. The V and J ends lost 1 base and 1 base respectively, with 7 bases between them. In nucleotides, the CDR3 is TGTGCCAGCAGTTTATACACGACGAACACTGAAGCTTTCTTT. Its translation: CASSLYTTNTEAFF.

With respect to this clonotype: A much larger clone differs from this one at a single base, so this may be a read error. The chain recombines TRBV7-6 with TRBJ2-2; 9 nucleotides align to TRBD2. Germline V CDR1 and CDR2: SGHVS, FNYEAQ. The CDR3 contains 14 residues. CDR3 bases: TGTGCCAGCAGTAGCGGGAGTTTCACCGGGGAGCCGTTTTTT. Translated, it gives CASSSGSFTGEPFF.

This chain uses TRBV7-3 with TRBJ2-6; the D is unclear. CDR1 is SGHTA and CDR2 is FQGTGA in the germline V gene. The CDR3 loop spans 16 amino acids. Trimming took off 1 base at V and 0 bases at J, with 7 bases between the two ends. DNA for the CDR3: TGTGCCAGCAGCTTAAAGTCGGTCTCTGGGGCCAACGTCCTGACTTTC. Translation: CASSLKSVSGANVLTF. The variable domain in full, with the rest retrieved from reference TRBV7-3 and TRBJ2-6, is GAGVSQTPSNKVTEKGKYVELRCDPISGHTALYWYRQSLGQGPEFLIYFQGTGAADDSGLPNDRFFAVRPEGSVSTLKIQRTERGDSAVYLCASSLKSVSGANVLTFGAGSRLTVL.

This clonotype was observed many times. The chain recombines TRBV3-1 with TRBJ2-2; D is uncertain. The V end lost 1 base, the J end lost 7 bases, and 4 bases lay between the germline ends. The V gene's germline CDR1 is LGHDT and CDR2 YNNKEL (reference sequence). The length of the CDR3 is 12 residues. The CDR3 sequence: CASSQGGGELFF. In DNA, the CDR3 is TGTGCCAGCAGCCAAGGTGGCGGGGAGCTGTTTTTT. Drawing the rest from reference TRBV3-1 and TRBJ2-2, the complete variable domain is DTAVSQTPKYLVTQMGNDKSIKCEQNLGHDTMYWYKQDSKKFLKIMFSYNNKELIINETVPNRFSPKSPDKAHLNLHINSLELGDSAVYFCASSQGGGELFFGEGSRLTVL.

This clonotype was seen more than once but under ten times. The chain has TRBV6-5 and TRBJ2-5; D may correspond to TRBD1 or TRBD2 (5 bases each). Trimming stripped 2 bases from V and 9 bases from J, with 16 bases between. Germline CDR1 and CDR2: MNHEY and SVGAGI. The CDR3 runs 14 residues. The CDR3 loop reads CASSYSGSLGAQYF. In DNA, the CDR3 is TGTGCCAGCAGTTACAGTGGCAGTTTGGGGGCCCAGTACTTC.

This clonotype was detected ten times or more. The chain carries TRBV7-8 and TRBJ1-1; D ambiguous. Trimming stripped 3 bases from V and 1 base from J, with 12 bases between. Per germline, CDR1 SGHVS and CDR2 FQNEAQ. The CDR3 loop spans 15 amino acids. The DNA of the CDR3 is TGTGCCAGCAGCTTTAATCGGGGAAGGAACACTGAAGCTTTCTTT. It specifies CASSFNRGRNTEAFF.

This clonotype was observed a few times. This rearrangement joins TRBV6-5 to TRBJ2-2; D call uncertain. This CDR3 has 14 residues. Between the trimmed V and J ends, which lost 0 bases and 5 bases, there was a span of 7 bases. Germline values: CDR1 MNHEY, CDR2 SVGAGI. The CDR3 bases are TGTGCCAGCAGTTACTCGATGGGAACCGGGGAGCTGTTTTTT. This gives the protein CASSYSMGTGELFF.

This clonotype came up many times. The rearrangement links TRBV20-1 to TRBJ2-7; D is uncertain. CDR3 length: 15 amino acids. The germline V gene encodes CDR1 DFQATT and CDR2 SNEGSKA (reference sequence). V was clipped by 1 base and J by 3 bases, with 16 bases between them. CDR3 loop: CSARGTNSLIYEQYF. In nucleotides, the CDR3 is TGCAGTGCTAGAGGGACGAACAGCCTAATCTACGAGCAGTACTTC.

In its sample, this clonotype was seen many times. V and J are TRBV20-1 and TRBJ1-5; 8 nucleotides agree with TRBD1. The length of the CDR3 is 14 residues. The germline gives CDR1 DFQATT, CDR2 SNEGSKA (reference sequence). V was pared by 5 bases and J by 6 bases, with 9 bases of the junction left unmatched. This CDR3 is CSAGKGQGSQPQHF. DNA of the CDR3: TGCAGTGCTGGGAAAGGACAGGGCAGTCAGCCCCAGCATTTT.

The gene calls are TRBV20-1 and TRBJ1-2, with 9 bases lining up with TRBD1. Germline CDR1 reads DFQATT; CDR2 reads SNEGSKA (reference sequence). V trimming: 1 base; J trimming: 2 bases; junction bases outside the gene matches: 8. The CDR3 has 16 residues. CDR3 sequence reads: CSARVPGQGTNYGYTF. The CDR3 nucleotides read TGCAGTGCTAGAGTTCCAGGACAGGGGACAAACTATGGCTACACCTTC.

This clonotype was found many times. The chain is built from TRBV5-1 and TRBJ2-7; tentative D call: TRBD2 (5 bases). The germline gives CDR1 SGHRS, CDR2 YFSETQ. There are 12 residues in the CDR3. V was clipped by 2 bases and J by 7 bases, with 10 bases between them. The CDR3 coding sequence is TGCGCCAGCAGCTTTACTAGGCAAGAGCAGTACTTC. It translates to CASSFTRQEQYF. The full variable domain, completed using reference TRBV5-1 and TRBJ2-7, is KAGVTQTPRYLIKTRGQQVTLSCSPISGHRSVSWYQQTPGQGLQFLFEYFSETQRNKGNFPGRFSGRQFSNSRSEMNVSTLELGDSALYLCASSFTRQEQYFGPGTRLTVT.

This clonotype was found many times. V gene TRBV30 combines with J gene TRBJ1-1, with D possibly TRBD1 on 5 matching bases. CDR3 length: 11 amino acids. The V end was cut by 3 bases, the J end by 5 bases, with 7 bases between. In germline, CDR1 is GTSNPN, CDR2 SVGIG (reference sequence). The CDR3, as DNA: TGTGCCTGGAGGGACAAGACTGAAGCTTTCTTT. Translating gives CAWRDKTEAFF.

A word on this clonotype: Given a much more abundant clone one base away, this may be a read error. This sequence joins TRBV6-2 or TRBV6-3 and TRBJ2-1; 8 positions agree with TRBD2. The CDR3 covers 13 residues. CDR1 is MNHEY and CDR2 is SVGEGT in the germline V gene. The CDR3 loop reads CASTVAGGGEQLF. CDR3 coding DNA: TGTGCCAGCACAGTGGCGGGGGGCGGTGAGCAGCTCTTC.

This clonotype was counted at least ten times. CDR3 DNA sequence: TGTGCCAGCAGCCTCCGACTAGCGGGAACCTCCTCCTACGAGCAGTACTTC. This encodes CASSLRLAGTSSYEQYF. This sequence joins TRBV11-1 and TRBJ2-7, with 11 nucleotides matching TRBD2. The germline V gene encodes CDR1 SGHAT and CDR2 FQDESV (reference sequence). The ends lost 5 bases at V and 0 bases at J; junction bases unmatched: 9. There are 17 residues in the CDR3.

This clonotype occurred many times. The chain employs TRBV4-1 and TRBJ2-7; 13 bases are shared with TRBD2. Germline values: CDR1 MGHRA, CDR2 YSYEKL. The CDR3 runs to 16 residues. The junction had 7 bases not matched to a gene; V was cut back by 4 bases and J by 4 bases. The CDR3 DNA sequence: TGCGCCAGCAGCCTCCGGACTAGCGGGAGAGGGTACGAGCAGTACTTC. It specifies CASSLRTSGRGYEQYF.

The gene calls are TRBV24-1 and TRBJ2-3; D gene ambiguous. V lost 5 bases and J 0 bases, leaving 11 bases between the germline ends. Germline V gives CDR1 KGHDR, CDR2 SFDVKD. This CDR3 has 15 amino acids. The CDR3 nucleotides read TGTGCCACCAGTGTCGGCGGAGCTAGCACAGATACGCAGTATTTT. It translates to CATSVGGASTDTQYF.

V and J are TRBV6-1 and TRBJ2-1; TRBD2 matches at 9 bases. Trimming removed 7 bases from V and 2 bases from J; junction bases left unmatched: 21. CDR3 size: 20 residues. Germline V gene sequence: CDR1 MNHNS, CDR2 SASEGT. The CDR3 here is CASKPRDSSPLAGPYNEQFF. DNA for the CDR3: TGTGCCAGCAAGCCCCGGGACAGCTCGCCACTAGCGGGTCCCTACAATGAGCAGTTCTTC.

This chain uses TRBV3-1 with TRBJ2-4; D is perhaps TRBD2 (6 bases). The CDR3 sequence is 17 residues long. The germline V gene encodes CDR1 LGHDT and CDR2 YNNKEL (reference sequence). The germline V and J ends were trimmed by 4 bases and 0 bases, with 16 bases remaining between them. CDR3 region: CASSPAGQRVAKNIQYF. The CDR3 nucleotides read TGTGCCAGCAGCCCAGCGGGCCAGAGAGTAGCCAAAAACATTCAGTACTTC.

The chain employs TRBV7-9 and TRBJ2-6; D may be TRBD2 (7 bases). Germline V lookup: CDR1 SEHNR, CDR2 FQNEAQ (reference sequence). This CDR3 is 20 amino acids long. V shed 6 bases and J shed 0 bases, with 24 bases lying between them. CDR3: CASRIPPLGGDDSGANVLTF. As DNA, the CDR3 is TGTGCCAGCAGAATTCCGCCCCTAGGGGGGGACGACTCTGGGGCCAACGTCCTGACTTTC. Filled out from reference TRBV7-9 and TRBJ2-6, the complete variable domain reads DTGVSQNPRHKITKRGQNVTFRCDPISEHNRLYWYRQTLGQGPEFLTYFQNEAQLEKSRLLSDRFSAERPKGSFSTLEIQRTEQGDSAMYLCASRIPPLGGDDSGANVLTFGAGSRLTVL.

This clonotype was detected many times. For the CDR3, the DNA is TGTGCCAGCAGTTTTCTGCCGCGGCGGGATACGCAGTATTTT. Its protein is CASSFLPRRDTQYF. The genes are TRBV27 and TRBJ2-3, with D unclear. The germline V gene encodes CDR1 MNHEY and CDR2 SMNVEV (reference sequence). V was cut by 3 bases and J by 6 bases, with 13 bases left in between. CDR3 size: 14 residues.

This clonotype was found many times. The chain carries TRBV12-3 or TRBV12-4 and TRBJ2-7, with D perhaps TRBD2 (6 bases). This CDR3 has 13 amino acids. V dropped 10 bases and J dropped 3 bases, with 16 bases sitting between them. The CDR3 spells CAILRDFDYEQYF. Here the CDR3 DNA reads TGTGCCATTCTGAGGGACTTTGACTACGAGCAGTACTTC.

This sequence joins TRBV10-3 and TRBJ1-3; D may be TRBD1 (5 bases). The CDR3 is made up of 11 amino acids. Germline lookup yields CDR1 ENHRY and CDR2 SYGVKD. Deletions cut 7 bases from V and 7 bases from J, with 8 bases between. In DNA form, the CDR3 reads TGTGCCATCAAGGAGGGGAACACCATATATTTT. It codes for CAIKEGNTIYF.

The rearrangement links TRBV6-1 to TRBJ1-2; the match to TRBD1 covers 7 bases. Germline lookup yields CDR1 MNHNS and CDR2 SASEGT. With V trimmed by 6 bases and J by 4 bases, 11 bases remained unmatched. This CDR3 region has 15 residues. CDR3 residues: CASSPGQRFFYGYTF. CDR3 nucleotides: TGTGCCAGCAGCCCGGGACAGAGATTTTTCTATGGCTACACCTTC.

There are many counts of this clonotype. V usage is TRBV28 and J usage is TRBJ2-7; D could derive from TRBD1 or TRBD2 (6 bases each). The CDR3 consists of 14 residues. Germline V gene sequence: CDR1 MDHEN, CDR2 SYDVKM. V lost 11 bases, J lost 1 base, and 18 bases lay in between. CDR3 loop: CAAKGTGRSYEQYF. As DNA, the CDR3 is TGTGCCGCCAAAGGAACAGGGAGGTCCTACGAGCAGTACTTC.

The rearrangement joins TRBV2 to TRBJ1-6; 7 nucleotides match TRBD1. The CDR3 spans 14 residues. After removal of 7 bases from V and 6 bases from J, the junction contained 6 bases not matched to a gene. Germline lookup yields CDR1 SNHLY and CDR2 FYNNEI. CDR3 in amino acids: CASTRQGSNSPLHF. CDR3 nucleotides: TGTGCCAGCACGCGACAGGGAAGTAATTCACCCCTCCACTTT.

Remarks on this clonotype: This could be a read error, since a much larger clone is one nucleotide away. This sequence joins TRBV12-3 or TRBV12-4 and TRBJ2-7, with a possible D match to TRBD1 (6 bases). V shed 7 bases and J shed 3 bases, with 16 bases lying between them. This CDR3 has 14 residues. CDR3 loop: CASTRGATGYEQYF. DNA for the CDR3: TGTGCCAGCACCAGGGGAGCTACGGGCTACGAGCAGTACTTC.